The sequence of this T cell receptor beta chain was determined in a study of cytomegalovirus exposure and HLA in healthy donors. Assay used: immunoSEQ multiplex PCR; TCRdb lists only in-frame clones, some missing. In the table there are about 240,000 clones, around 86% of which are singletons. Germline V gene data show CDR1 as SGHVS and CDR2 as FNYEAQ. Trimming left V 2 bases short and J 3 bases short, with 8 bases between. CDR3 size: 13 residues. Of note for this clone: Its antigen is currently unknown.

Whole-study findings and limits: A few chains tied to CMV proved CMV antigen-specific in vitro.

This sequence was found in a woman in her twenties or thirties in good health and CMV-seropositive. Material for sequencing was PBMCs. The chain links TRBV7-6 to TRBJ2-7, with D tentatively TRBD2 (6 bases). CDR3 bases: TGTGCCAGCAGCTTAACGGGGGACTACGAGCAGTACTTC. It translates to CASSLTGDYEQYF.